The 17 T cell receptor beta chains reported below all come from one sample, sequenced in a study of blood T cell repertoires in COVID-19 (dated by TCRdb to 2020 to 2021). The method behind the library was the immunoSEQ multiplex PCR assay. TCRdb took over this immuneACCESS table, retaining in-frame rearrangements with V and J assigned. Such tables are incomplete; in checked studies, under half of the missing clones stem from an unresolved V gene, and the remainder is unexplained. A total of roughly 66,000 clones appear in this sample, 82% of them only once. Approximately 6.6% of the sample rests with the top ten. The sequencing input was peripheral blood. The receptors here all came from a man between 60 and 70 years old with acute or convalescent COVID-19.

J is TRBJ1-2 and V is TRBV29-1; D perhaps matches TRBD1 (6 bases). V gave up 6 bases and J gave up 7 bases, with 15 bases separating them. This CDR3 spans 12 amino acids. Germline values: CDR1 SQVTM, CDR2 ANQGSEA. Written as DNA, the CDR3 is TGCAGCGTCGCCACAGGGATCAGTGGCTACACCTTC. Its translation: CSVATGISGYTF. Based on the CDR3 plus reference TRBV29-1 and TRBJ1-2, the full variable domain is SAVISQKPSRDICQRGTSLTIQCQVDSQVTMMFWYRQQPGQSLTLIATANQGSEATYESGFVIDKFPISRPNLTFSTLTVSNMSPEDSSIYLCSVATGISGYTFGSGTRLTVV.

The chain combines TRBV5-1 with TRBJ1-1, with TRBD1 matching over 8 bases. V lost 2 bases and J lost 7; bases outside the gene matches: 10. This CDR3 region has 15 residues. Per the germline V gene, CDR1 is SGHRS and CDR2 is YFSETQ. The CDR3 DNA follows: TGCGCCAGCAGCTTCGTGACAGGGGTTTCCGATGAAGCTTTCTTT. Its translation: CASSFVTGVSDEAFF.

The chain joins TRBV5-6 to TRBJ2-2; 7 nucleotides agree with TRBD1. The trim removed 4 bases at V and 0 bases at J, leaving 3 bases unmatched. This CDR3 is built from 15 residues. Germline assignment: CDR1 SGHDT and CDR2 YYEEEE. The CDR3 protein is CASSIQGTNTGELFF. The CDR3 bases are TGTGCCAGCAGCATACAGGGGACGAACACCGGGGAGCTGTTTTTT.

V gene TRBV5-6 combines with J gene TRBJ1-1; D is perhaps TRBD1 (6 bases). The V and J ends lost 0 bases and 0 bases respectively, with 9 bases between them. This CDR3 is 15 amino acids long. Looked up from germline, CDR1 is SGHDT and CDR2 is YYEEEE. This CDR3 reads CASSLGQVMNTEAFF. The CDR3 DNA reads TGTGCCAGCAGCTTGGGACAGGTGATGAACACTGAAGCTTTCTTT.

The chain has TRBV3-1 (or the pseudogene TRBV3-2) and TRBJ1-2; D is undetermined. V lost 0 bases and J 4 bases, leaving 15 bases between the germline ends. Germline loops: CDR1 LGHDT, CDR2 YNNKEL (reference sequence). This CDR3 comprises 16 residues. This CDR3 is CASSQDLGRKTYGYTF. The CDR3 nucleotides read TGTGCCAGCAGCCAAGATCTAGGGAGAAAAACCTATGGCTACACCTTC.

The J gene is TRBJ1-2, the V gene TRBV4-1; D not certain. The CDR3 covers 16 residues. Trimming pared 0 bases from V and 5 bases from J, leaving 16 bases between. The germline V gene has CDR1 MGHRA and CDR2 YSYEKL. The CDR3 loop reads CASSQDLNSLAYGYTF. In DNA, the CDR3 is TGCGCCAGCAGCCAAGATTTAAACAGCCTGGCTTATGGCTACACCTTC.

The chain is built from TRBV6-2 or TRBV6-3 and TRBJ2-5; 8 nucleotides agree with TRBD2. The trim removed 6 bases at V and 1 base at J, leaving 4 bases unmatched. The CDR3 has 14 residues. Per germline, CDR1 MNHEY and CDR2 SVGEGT. The CDR3 bases are TGTGCCAGCAGCTTGACTAGCGCCCAAGAGACCCAGTACTTC. Protein product: CASSLTSAQETQYF.

This chain links TRBV19 with TRBJ2-7; 11 nucleotides agree with TRBD1. Germline trimming cut 3 bases from V and 6 bases from J; bases unmatched to any gene: 13. CDR3 length equals 17 residues. Germline V gene sequence: CDR1 LNHDA, CDR2 SQIVND (reference sequence). The CDR3 sequence is CASSIPSPAGTGGEQYF. CDR3 nucleotides: TGTGCCAGTAGTATTCCATCCCCGGCCGGGACAGGGGGCGAGCAGTACTTC.

The rearrangement links TRBV10-3 to TRBJ2-5, with D maybe TRBD2 (5 bases). V was shortened by 2 bases and J by 5 bases, with 12 bases between the two germline ends. The CDR3 length is 14 residues. CDR1 is ENHRY and CDR2 is SYGVKD in the germline V gene. The CDR3 region is CAISESRGRETQYF. The CDR3 DNA sequence: TGTGCCATCAGTGAGAGTCGGGGTCGTGAGACCCAGTACTTC.

V is TRBV5-1 and J is TRBJ1-2; 7 bases are shared with TRBD1. The V and J ends lost 4 bases and 4 bases, in that order; junction bases with no gene match: 4. The V gene's germline CDR1 is SGHRS and CDR2 YFSETQ. This CDR3 has 13 residues. The CDR3 DNA sequence: TGCGCCAGCAGCACCGGGACAGCCTATGGCTACACCTTC. Translated: CASSTGTAYGYTF.

The chain couples TRBV18 to TRBJ2-7; TRBD1 matches 10 bases. Per germline, CDR1 KGHSH and CDR2 LQKENI. The CDR3 totals 15 residues. J gave up 4 bases and V 6 bases, and 9 bases lay outside the gene matches. CDR3 bases: TGTGCCAGCTCCCTGACCGGGACAGGGGTTTACGAGCAGTACTTC. It codes for CASSLTGTGVYEQYF.

In this sample, this clone turned up once. The chain has TRBV7-2 and TRBJ2-1, with 8 bases matching TRBD2. This CDR3 is built from 15 residues. V was pared by 3 bases and J by 2 bases, with 3 bases of the junction left unmatched. Germline lookup yields CDR1 SGHTA and CDR2 FQGNSA. CDR3: CASSLSGGAYNEQFF. CDR3 nucleotide sequence: TGTGCCAGCAGCTTGTCCGGGGGGGCCTACAATGAGCAGTTCTTC.

The rearrangement links TRBV2 to TRBJ2-5, with D possibly TRBD1 on 5 matching bases. The CDR3 is 15 residues long. V was pared by 7 bases and J by 1 base, with 16 bases between. Looked up from germline, CDR1 is SNHLY and CDR2 is FYNNEI. This chain's CDR3 is CASNQWGGRQETQYF. The CDR3 DNA reads TGTGCCAGCAATCAGTGGGGCGGCCGCCAAGAGACCCAGTACTTC. Together with reference TRBV2 and TRBJ2-5, the CDR3 gives the full variable domain: EPEVTQTPSHQVTQMGQEVILRCVPISNHLYFYWYRQILGQKVEFLVSFYNNEISEKSEIFDDQFSVERPDGSNFTLKIRSTKLEDSAMYFCASNQWGGRQETQYFGPGTRLLVL.

The chain links TRBV5-4 to TRBJ2-7; D might be TRBD1 (6 bases). CDR1 is SGHNT, CDR2 YYREEE, per germline (reference sequence). The germline V and J ends were trimmed by 4 bases and 3 bases, with 14 bases remaining between them. The length of the CDR3 is 14 residues. Here the CDR3 DNA reads TGTGCCAGCAGCGCACTACTAGGGGGCTACGAGCAGTACTTC. Protein sequence: CASSALLGGYEQYF. Drawing the rest from reference TRBV5-4 and TRBJ2-7, the complete variable domain is ETGVTQSPTHLIKTRGQQVTLRCSSQSGHNTVSWYQQALGQGPQFIFQYYREEENGRGNFPPRFSGLQFPNYSSELNVNALELDDSALYLCASSALLGGYEQYFGPGTRLTVT.

V usage is TRBV18 and J usage is TRBJ2-7, with 11 nucleotides matching TRBD2. The CDR3 consists of 14 residues. Germline assignment: CDR1 KGHSH and CDR2 LQKENI. The J segment lost 3 bases and the V segment lost 2 bases, leaving 0 bases of the junction unmatched. This CDR3 reads CASSPGTSGYEQYF. For the CDR3, the DNA is TGTGCCAGCTCACCAGGGACTAGCGGCTACGAGCAGTACTTC.

The gene calls are TRBV11-3 and TRBJ2-5; 9 nucleotides align to TRBD2. The trim removed 0 bases at V and 5 bases at J, leaving 10 bases unmatched. Germline loops: CDR1 SGHNT, CDR2 YENEEA. The CDR3 runs 17 residues. CDR3 in DNA: TGTGCCAGCAGCTTAGATCGTGGAGCGGGGGGCCGGGAGACCCAGTACTTC. The encoded protein is CASSLDRGAGGRETQYF.

This clone was detected a few times. The chain couples TRBV6-2 or TRBV6-3 to TRBJ2-5, with 10 bases identical to TRBD2. The CDR3 is made up of 14 amino acids. V was pared by 5 bases and J by 5 bases, with 5 bases of the junction left unmatched. In germline, CDR1 is MNHEY, CDR2 SVGEGT. The CDR3 sequence is CASSQRGGRETQYF. CDR3 sequence (DNA): TGTGCCAGCAGTCAGCGGGGGGGCCGGGAGACCCAGTACTTC.